The next 16 T cell receptor beta chains were all read from a single sample in a study of ipilimumab plus nivolumab after autologous stem cell transplantation. TCRdb's copy holds only in-frame clones and misses some; the assay was immunoSEQ multiplex PCR. The repertoire holds almost 15,000 clones, with 60% to 75% as singletons. The sample consisted of PBMCs, taken in a trial of ipilimumab plus nivolumab as post-transplant consolidation. The receptors were gathered from a male donor with primary mediastinal lymphoma.

V gene TRBV9 combines with J gene TRBJ2-1; the match to TRBD2 covers 12 bases. Germline assignment: CDR1 SGDLS and CDR2 YYNGEE. This CDR3 is 14 amino acids long. With V trimmed by 7 bases and J by 7 bases, 6 bases remained unmatched. The CDR3 loop is CASGRTSGVNEQFF. The CDR3 DNA is TGTGCCAGCGGGAGGACTAGCGGGGTTAATGAGCAGTTCTTC.

The rearrangement uses TRBV30 and TRBJ2-7; D is possibly TRBD1 (5 bases). From germline, CDR1 is GTSNPN and CDR2 SVGIG (reference sequence). This CDR3 is built from 14 residues. Trimming cost V 1 base and J 3 bases, with 13 bases left between them. Here the CDR3 reads CAWSGRGSLYEQYF. The DNA of the CDR3 is TGTGCCTGGAGTGGAAGGGGTTCTCTCTACGAGCAGTACTTC.

The chain uses TRBV10-3 and TRBJ2-2; TRBD1 might be the D (5 bases). Germline CDR1 and CDR2: ENHRY and SYGVKD. This CDR3 is built from 16 residues. V was pared by 0 bases and J by 4 bases, with 12 bases between. CDR3 sequence: CAISESGQGSTGELFF. As DNA, the CDR3 is TGTGCCATCAGTGAGTCCGGGCAGGGTAGCACCGGGGAGCTGTTTTTT.

The chain employs TRBV7-2 and TRBJ2-5; 8 bases align to TRBD1. Looked up from germline, CDR1 is SGHTA and CDR2 is FQGNSA. The CDR3 is 16 amino acids. Trimming removed 1 base from V and 4 bases from J; junction bases left unmatched: 8. The CDR3 reads CASSLVARGQGETQYF. In nucleotides, the CDR3 is TGTGCCAGCAGCTTAGTGGCCAGGGGGCAAGGAGAGACCCAGTACTTC.

Here the CDR3 DNA reads TGCGCCAGCAGCCGGGCAGGGGGTCAGCCCCAGCATTTT. This encodes CASSRAGGQPQHF. The J gene is TRBJ1-5, the V gene TRBV5-1, with 7 positions matching TRBD1. V dropped 4 bases and J dropped 6; count of bases not matched to a gene: 4. This CDR3 has 13 amino acids. Looked up from germline, CDR1 is SGHRS and CDR2 is YFSETQ.

This clone was recorded only once. The V gene is TRBV4-1, the J gene TRBJ2-7, with 8 bases aligning to TRBD1. The V segment lost 4 bases and the J segment 5 bases; nucleotides outside the gene matches: 4. The length of the CDR3 is 13 residues. Germline V CDR1 and CDR2: MGHRA, YSYEKL. CDR3 region: CASSRIRGHEQYF. The CDR3 nucleotides are TGCGCCAGCAGCCGTATCAGGGGGCACGAGCAGTACTTC.

J is TRBJ2-3 and V is TRBV4-2, with TRBD2 matching 11 bases. CDR1 is LGHNA, CDR2 YNFKEQ, per germline. This CDR3 has 17 residues. V lost 2 bases and J lost 2; bases outside the gene matches: 6. This CDR3 is CASSQNLAGGPTDTQYF. In DNA form, the CDR3 reads TGTGCCAGCAGCCAAAACCTAGCGGGAGGTCCCACAGATACGCAGTATTTT.

This rearrangement joins TRBV18 to TRBJ1-5, with a tentative D call TRBD1 (5 bases). Germline V lookup: CDR1 KGHSH, CDR2 LQKENI. The CDR3 runs 15 residues. Between the trimmed V and J ends, which lost 2 bases and 0 bases, there was a span of 8 bases. CDR3: CASSPGGLSNQPQHF. DNA for the CDR3: TGTGCCAGCTCACCAGGGGGACTTAGCAATCAGCCCCAGCATTTT.

This clone was seen only once. The V call is TRBV6-5, the J call TRBJ2-7; D perhaps matches TRBD1 (6 bases). The CDR3 covers 16 residues. CDR1 and CDR2 (germline): MNHEY, SVGAGI. V lost 0 bases to trimming and J lost 4 bases, with 16 bases between them. The CDR3 region has the DNA TGTGCCAGCAGTTACTCGAGGGGGTTAGGGTTGTACGAGCAGTACTTC. Encoded protein: CASSYSRGLGLYEQYF.

The genes are TRBV21-1 and TRBJ2-3; the D segment call TRBD1 is taken from the table without a DNA check. TRBV21-1 is a pseudogene segment. This CDR3 spans 16 amino acids. The CDR3 DNA reads TGTGCCAGCAGCATACAGACGGGACACCGCACAGATACGCAGTATTTT. This sequence encodes CASSIQTGHRTDTQYF.

The rearrangement links TRBV2 to TRBJ1-2, with D possibly TRBD1 on 6 matching bases. CDR1 is SNHLY, CDR2 FYNNEI, per germline. The V end lost 0 bases, the J end lost 6 bases, and 11 bases lay between the germline ends. This CDR3 spans 14 amino acids. Written as DNA, the CDR3 is TGTGCCAGCAGTGAAGCCAGGGCAGGGGATGGCTACACCTTC. It encodes CASSEARAGDGYTF.

V usage is TRBV9 and J usage is TRBJ2-2, with a possible D match to TRBD1 (6 bases). Germline V gene data show CDR1 as SGDLS and CDR2 as YYNGEE. CDR3 length: 16 amino acids. V was trimmed by 3 bases and J by 1 base, leaving 13 bases between them. The DNA of the CDR3 is TGTGCCAGCAGCGCCCAGGGACACTTGAACACCGGGGAGCTGTTTTTT. This sequence encodes CASSAQGHLNTGELFF.

V gene TRBV6-5 combines with J gene TRBJ1-3; TRBD1 agrees at 7 bases. Germline CDR1 MNHEY, CDR2 SVGAGI. V lost 6 bases, J lost 1 base, and 9 bases stayed unmatched. This CDR3 is 16 amino acids long. The CDR3 DNA sequence: TGTGCCAGCAGCTACAGGGGAGGAGGATCTGGAAACACCATATATTTT. Its protein product is CASSYRGGGSGNTIYF.

This rearrangement joins TRBV5-1 to TRBJ2-7; D may be TRBD2 (5 bases). Germline V CDR1 and CDR2: SGHRS, YFSETQ. This CDR3 spans 14 amino acids. V lost 3 bases and J 2 bases, leaving 12 bases between the germline ends. CDR3 region: CASSSSGSTYEQYF. CDR3 DNA sequence: TGCGCCAGCAGCTCCAGCGGTAGCACCTACGAGCAGTACTTC.

CDR3 DNA: TGCGCCAGCAGCCAAGATATGGGGGGGACCTACGAGCAGTACTTC. It translates to CASSQDMGGTYEQYF. The V and J genes are TRBV4-1 and TRBJ2-7; TRBD2 aligns across 7 bases. CDR1 is MGHRA and CDR2 is YSYEKL in the germline V gene. V lost 0 bases and J lost 2; bases outside the gene matches: 4. The CDR3 extends over 15 amino acids.

The rearrangement uses TRBV5-1 and TRBJ1-2; D gene unclear. The length of the CDR3 is 14 residues. The V gene's germline CDR1 is SGHRS and CDR2 YFSETQ. V lost 4 bases to trimming and J lost 8 bases, with 18 bases between them. CDR3 amino acids: CASSPSDHTKGYTF. The CDR3 bases are TGCGCCAGCAGCCCCTCGGACCACACCAAGGGCTACACCTTC. The complete variable domain, with remaining parts taken from reference TRBV5-1 and TRBJ1-2, reads KAGVTQTPRYLIKTRGQQVTLSCSPISGHRSVSWYQQTPGQGLQFLFEYFSETQRNKGNFPGRFSGRQFSNSRSEMNVSTLELGDSALYLCASSPSDHTKGYTFGSGTRLTVV.